The text below deals with one T cell receptor beta chain. This clone has a handful of counts. Its antigen has not been determined. Base-call qualities are not available, and no considerably larger clone is one nucleotide away. Following the manufacturer's recommendations, the immunoSEQ kit was used to generate TCR beta libraries from genomic DNA. Library preparation used a first multiplex PCR with proprietary primers, then a second PCR adding unique barcodes, with bead cleanups after each round. A kit-provided positive control reaction and a negative control reaction were included in every sample batch. The final libraries were assessed on an Agilent 4200 TapeStation D1000 ScreenTape, pooled by volume, and quantified by qPCR. An Illumina NextSeq500 fitted with a MidOutput 150-cycle cartridge performed the sequencing, running 156 Read1 cycles and 15 Index1 cycles with the kit's custom primers. The pooled library was loaded at 1.0 pM, with a roughly 21% PhiX control spiked in. The study's own analysis went as follows. Vendor-processed data were analyzed in R, with a clonotype defined as all T cells sharing the same CDR3 nucleotide sequence. In the clone abundance analyses, frequencies were normalized to the 10,000 most abundant clones in each sample. Public T cell clones, which averaged fewer than five per sample, were excluded before analysis. Tumor-enriched clonotypes and baseline blood-enriched clonotypes were defined as those with an abundance difference of at least 32-fold between compartments. Clonotypes expanded or contracted between blood time points were identified with a beta-binomial differential abundance model. Tumor-blood repertoire similarity was measured with the Baroni-Urbani and Buser coefficient, and groups were compared using two-tailed Wilcoxon tests in R. TCRdb took this table from immuneACCESS and kept in-frame rearrangements with V and J called. Such tables lack part of the clones; where checked against another copy, unresolved V genes explain under half of the gap, and the rest is unexplained. V and J calls and clone size are those listed in that table; D and trimming were worked out from the DNA. The sample has 60,000 to 80,000 clones on record, roughly 82% of them singletons. The ten top clones hold nearly 6% of the sample.

The data originate from a study of radiation and T cells in renal cell carcinoma (dated by TCRdb to the early 2020s). Study-wide context: The samples were drawn from a clinical trial, where primary renal cell carcinomas were treated with 15 Gy of stereotactic body radiation therapy and then removed by nephrectomy 4 weeks afterward. Across all 50 or so samples, several million unique CDR3 nucleotide sequences encoding about 2.7 million unique CDR3 amino acid sequences were identified. A total of 53 samples underwent TCR beta sequencing, made up of some 26 tumors and around 27 peripheral blood samples. The investigation overall reported the following: Because pretreatment tumor biopsies were not available, the baseline intratumoral presence of clonotypes could not be determined. Dynamics of the blood repertoire were not tracked past 4 weeks after treatment. Effects of radiation dose or scheduling on the TCR repertoire could not be addressed with the single-armed trial design. In blood, the top tumor clonotypes increased from baseline to 2 weeks after radiation and then shrank by 4 weeks, which suggests a temporary expansion of tumor-resident clones.

Taken from cysteine to phenylalanine, the CDR3 has 11 residues. Here the CDR3 DNA is all that survives: 33 bases in frame from base 1. CDR1 and CDR2 are read off the germline V gene as SGHVS and FQNEAQ. Trimming takes 7 bases from V and 8 bases from J, and the germline ends sit 9 bases apart. The intended sense of this specimen's time point label: blood 2 weeks post-SBRT. The treatment or condition label on this specimen signifies: 15 Gy SBRT to primary tumor, nephrectomy 4 weeks later. To track tumor-enriched clonotypes, serial peripheral blood was sampled from radiation-treated patients at baseline and at 2 weeks and 4 weeks after SBRT. Every patient's renal cell carcinoma showed clear cell pathology. The QIAamp DNA Blood Mini Kit (Qiagen) was used to prepare genomic DNA for TCR sequencing. The analyses included only samples that passed all quality control checks.

This specimen consisted of blood, obtained from a patient whose treatment included radiotherapy and nephrectomy. This clonotype was obtained from a man in his sixties with renal cell carcinoma. The V and J segments used are TRBV7-8 and TRBJ1-3, with no reliable assignment of the D segment. The nucleotides are TGTGCCAGCACCCCGGGTGACACCATATATTTT. The resulting protein is CASTPGDTIYF.